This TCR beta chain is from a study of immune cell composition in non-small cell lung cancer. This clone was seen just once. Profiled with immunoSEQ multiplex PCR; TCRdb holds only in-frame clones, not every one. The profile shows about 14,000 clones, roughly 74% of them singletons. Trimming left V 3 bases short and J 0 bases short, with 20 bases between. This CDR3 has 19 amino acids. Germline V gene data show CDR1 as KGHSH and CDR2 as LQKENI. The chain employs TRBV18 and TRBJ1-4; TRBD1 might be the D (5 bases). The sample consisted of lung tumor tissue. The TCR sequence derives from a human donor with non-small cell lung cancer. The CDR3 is CASSPLMSRGSATNEKLFF. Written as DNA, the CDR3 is TGTGCCAGCTCACCTCTGATGTCAAGGGGATCGGCAACTAATGAAAAACTGTTTTTT.